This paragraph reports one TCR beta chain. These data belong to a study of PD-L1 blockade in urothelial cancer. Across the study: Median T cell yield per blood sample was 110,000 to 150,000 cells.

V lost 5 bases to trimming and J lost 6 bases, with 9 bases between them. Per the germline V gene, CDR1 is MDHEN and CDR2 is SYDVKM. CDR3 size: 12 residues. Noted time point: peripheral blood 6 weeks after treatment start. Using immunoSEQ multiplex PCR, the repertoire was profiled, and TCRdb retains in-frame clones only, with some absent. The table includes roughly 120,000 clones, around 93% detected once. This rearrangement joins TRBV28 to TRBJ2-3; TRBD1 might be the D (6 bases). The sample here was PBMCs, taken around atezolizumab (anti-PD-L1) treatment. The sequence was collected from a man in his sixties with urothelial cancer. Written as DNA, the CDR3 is TGTGCCAGCAGTCCTCAGGGGGATACGCAGTATTTT. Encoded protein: CASSPQGDTQYF.